This T cell receptor (beta chain) appears in the sequencing data of a study of cytomegalovirus exposure and HLA in healthy donors. The CDR3 covers 16 residues. With 0 bases clipped from V and 4 bases from J, the junction kept 6 bases outside the gene matches. CDR1 and CDR2 from the germline V gene are SEHNR and FQNEAQ (reference sequence). Although they were nominally healthy when sampled, donors likely had unrecorded immune exposures. In regard to this clone: Its antigen is unidentified.

Study conclusions and caveats: In presence/absence analyses, roughly uniform sequencing depth across donors was assumed.

The PCR had 60 Vbeta and 13 Jbeta primers. TCRdb's table, derived via immunoSEQ multiplex PCR, lists solely in-frame clones and lacks some. Among some 160,000 clones listed, about 82% were seen once. This clonotype originated in a woman aged 40 to 55 in good health and CMV-seropositive. Sequenced: PBMCs. The rearrangement joins TRBV7-9 to TRBJ2-1, with 7 bases that match TRBD2. The CDR3 loop is CASSLAGGSKYNEQFF. Here the CDR3 DNA reads TGTGCCAGCAGCTTAGCCGGCGGGAGCAAGTACAATGAGCAGTTCTTC.